The rows below give T cell receptor beta chains drawn from one sample of a study of blood T cell repertoires in COVID-19. Profiled with immunoSEQ multiplex PCR; TCRdb holds only in-frame clones, not every one. Found here are about 200,000 clones, approximately 90% of them singletons; the top ten hold 18%. Specimen: peripheral blood. The receptors were sampled from a man aged 45 to 65 with COVID-19, enrolled during active disease. Each CDR3 is given with its conserved first and last residue. The order of the fields is V gene, J gene, clone size, D gene, CDR3 protein, CDR3 DNA. A D gene is named only where the DNA matches it firmly. Size is stated for part of the rows, as once, few or many counts, or as a class when the clone is expanded.

TRBV27	TRBJ2-5	.	.	CASRLGAGYTSQETQYF	TGTGCCAGCAGACTAGGAGCAGGATACACCTCGCAAGAGACCCAGTACTTC
TRBV3-1/TRBV3-2	TRBJ2-7	.	TRBD1	CASILGQGADEQYF	TGTGCCAGCATCTTAGGACAGGGGGCCGACGAGCAGTACTTC
TRBV19	TRBJ2-7	.	TRBD1	CASSNGQAGALSYEQYF	TGTGCCAGTAGTAATGGACAGGCTGGGGCTCTGTCCTACGAGCAGTACTTC
TRBV5-1	TRBJ2-1	.	.	CASSWRGTYNEQFF	TGCGCCAGCAGCTGGAGGGGAACCTACAATGAGCAGTTCTTC
TRBV10-3	TRBJ2-1	.	TRBD2	CAIRKGLAGAPSYNEQFF	TGTGCCATCAGAAAAGGACTAGCGGGAGCCCCCTCCTACAATGAGCAGTTCTTC
TRBV7-2	TRBJ1-1	.	.	CASSLVQGFMNTEAFF	TGTGCCAGCAGCTTAGTCCAGGGATTCATGAACACTGAAGCTTTCTTT
TRBV14	TRBJ2-1	.	.	CASSQVSGDYNEQFF	TGTGCCAGCAGCCAAGTATCGGGGGATTACAATGAGCAGTTCTTC
TRBV10-3	TRBJ1-6	.	.	CAISEETQGRSPLHF	TGTGCCATCAGTGAGGAGACACAGGGCCGGTCACCCCTCCACTTT
TRBV7-9	TRBJ1-2	.	TRBD1	CASSQWDRMSYGYTF	TGTGCCAGCAGCCAGTGGGACAGAATGAGCTATGGCTACACCTTC
TRBV5-1	TRBJ2-7	once	.	CASSTPGVAYEQYF	TGCGCCAGCAGCACCCCGGGGGTCGCCTACGAGCAGTACTTC
TRBV6-5	TRBJ2-3	.	TRBD2	CASSYYLTSVPDTQYF	TGTGCCAGCAGTTACTATCTTACTAGCGTTCCAGATACGCAGTATTTT
TRBV9	TRBJ2-5	.	TRBD2	CASSTRGGGETQYF	TGTGCCAGCAGCACTCGGGGGGGCGGCGAGACCCAGTACTTC
TRBV7-3	TRBJ2-3	.	.	CASSPNGGFSTDTQYF	TGTGCCAGCAGCCCCAACGGAGGGTTCAGCACAGATACGCAGTATTTT
TRBV10-3	TRBJ2-7	.	.	CAISESLPRGAYEQYF	TGTGCCATCAGTGAGTCCTTACCCAGGGGGGCCTACGAGCAGTACTTC
TRBV11-3	TRBJ2-1	.	TRBD2	CASSPDGGAYNEQFF	TGTGCCAGCAGCCCCGACGGGGGGGCCTACAATGAGCAGTTCTTC
TRBV5-1	TRBJ1-1	.	TRBD1	CASSLGDRPEAFF	TGCGCCAGCAGCTTGGGGGACAGGCCCGAAGCTTTCTTT
TRBV3-1/TRBV3-2	TRBJ2-7	.	TRBD2	CASSPLRLAGVEQYF	TGTGCCAGCAGCCCACTGAGGCTAGCGGGAGTCGAGCAGTACTTC
TRBV6-6	TRBJ1-5	.	TRBD1	CAIARGPSNQPQHF	TGTGCCATAGCCAGGGGGCCGAGCAATCAGCCCCAGCATTTT